The 6 T cell receptor beta chains given below trace back to one sample, sequenced in a study of CD8 T cells in ankylosing spondylitis. TCRdb passed the 5' RACE reads through MiXCR, listing each CDR3 protein once. The data hold fewer than 50,000 distinct CDR3 sequences, with approximately 11% observed a single time. Sequencing was performed on blood, either unsorted or a sorted T cell fraction (not recorded which). The receptors stem from a male donor with ankylosing spondylitis or in good health (not recorded which).

This clonotype occurred many times. The chain uses TRBV29-1 and TRBJ2-2; D is perhaps TRBD1 (6 bases). The length of the CDR3 is 14 residues. Germline V lookup: CDR1 SQVTM, CDR2 ANQGSEA. Trimming left V 4 bases short and J 6 bases short, with 15 bases between. CDR3 residues: CSVGVRGDAGELFF. The CDR3 DNA follows: TGCAGCGTTGGCGTCAGGGGTGACGCCGGGGAGCTGTTTTTT.

At least ten counts were recorded for this clonotype. The chain combines TRBV5-1 with TRBJ1-2; D ambiguous. V was clipped by 0 bases and J by 3 bases, with 6 bases between them. Per germline, CDR1 SGHRS and CDR2 YFSETQ. CDR3 length: 13 amino acids. The CDR3 loop is CASSLGGDYGYTF. CDR3 coding DNA: TGCGCCAGCAGCTTGGGGGGAGACTATGGCTACACCTTC.

Remarks on this clonotype: The junction departs from the called germline gene at one end, perhaps through a read error. The chain recombines TRBV12-3 or TRBV12-4 with TRBJ2-2, with TRBD2 matching 12 bases. The CDR3 extends over 19 amino acids. DNA for the CDR3: TGTACCAGCAGTTTAGTCAGACTAGCGGGGGCCGCGAACACCGGGGAGCTGTTTTTT. As protein: CTSSLVRLAGAANTGELFF.

This clonotype was detected many times. The V call is TRBV3-1, the J call TRBJ1-5; D is unresolved. V was clipped by 1 base and J by 4 bases, with 5 bases between them. CDR3 length: 13 amino acids. Germline V CDR1 and CDR2: LGHDT, YNNKEL (reference sequence). CDR3 sequence reads: CASSQAVNQPQHF. The CDR3 region has the DNA TGTGCCAGCAGCCAAGCAGTGAATCAGCCCCAGCATTTT. The complete variable domain, with remaining parts taken from reference TRBV3-1 and TRBJ1-5, reads DTAVSQTPKYLVTQMGNDKSIKCEQNLGHDTMYWYKQDSKKFLKIMFSYNNKELIINETVPNRFSPKSPDKAHLNLHINSLELGDSAVYFCASSQAVNQPQHFGDGTRLSIL.

This clonotype was picked up one time. A single base separates this from a much larger clone, so it may be a read error. The chain combines TRBV3-1 with TRBJ2-2; D could derive from TRBD1 or TRBD2 (5 bases each). CDR1 and CDR2 from the germline V gene are LGHDT and YNNKEL (reference sequence). The CDR3 covers 15 residues. CDR3: CVSSPRELMTGELFF. The CDR3 coding sequence is TGTGTCAGCAGCCCCAGGGAGCTAATGACCGGGGAGCTGTTTTTT.

This rearrangement joins TRBV19 to TRBJ2-2, with 8 bases aligning to TRBD2. Losses at the gene ends were 2 bases for V and 4 bases for J; bases not matched to a gene: 0. This CDR3 contains 14 residues. Germline loops: CDR1 LNHDA, CDR2 SQIVND (reference sequence). The DNA of the CDR3 is TGTGCCAGTAGTATAAGCGGGAGCACCGGGGAGCTGTTTTTT. It codes for CASSISGSTGELFF.